These T cell receptor beta chains were read from a single sample in a study of blood T cell repertoires in COVID-19. This table comes from immunoSEQ multiplex PCR, and its TCRdb copy is limited to in-frame clones, with some not included. This sample has fewer than 300,000 clones, with about nine tenths found just once. Sequenced input: peripheral blood. The origin of the receptors is a woman aged 30 to 39 with COVID-19, enrolled during active disease. Each CDR3 is given with its conserved first and last residue. D genes are given only for firm matches.

V	D	J	CDR3	DNA
TRBV10-1	TRBD1	TRBJ1-1	CASSDHRGVNTEAFF	TGCGCCAGCAGTGACCACAGGGGGGTAAACACTGAAGCTTTCTTT
TRBV6-2/TRBV6-3	TRBD2	TRBJ2-2	CASSLLAGDGRELFF	TGTGCCAGCAGTCTTCTGGCGGGAGATGGCCGGGAGCTGTTTTTT
TRBV24-1	TRBD1	TRBJ2-3	CATSKPGQGVPDTQYF	TGTGCCACCTCTAAACCGGGACAGGGGGTTCCAGATACGCAGTATTTT
TRBV12-3/TRBV12-4	.	TRBJ1-2	CASKNGGDGYTF	TGTGCCAGCAAGAACGGGGGGGATGGCTACACCTTC
TRBV30	TRBD2	TRBJ2-1	CAWSREGQDPYNEQFF	TGTGCCTGGAGTAGGGAGGGCCAAGATCCCTACAATGAGCAGTTCTTC
TRBV6-4	TRBD1	TRBJ1-5	CASSKTGGEGQPQHF	TGTGCCAGCAGTAAAACAGGGGGCGAAGGACAGCCCCAGCATTTT
TRBV15	TRBD1	TRBJ1-4	CATSSANTGAPLNEKLFF	TGTGCCACCAGCAGCGCAAACACAGGGGCGCCGCTTAATGAAAAACTGTTTTTT
TRBV13	.	TRBJ2-3	CASTLGLFTDTQYF	TGTGCCAGCACCTTAGGACTCTTTACAGATACGCAGTATTTT
TRBV5-5	TRBD1	TRBJ2-2	CASSLAAGGSTGELFF	TGTGCCAGCAGCTTGGCGGCAGGGGGCTCGACCGGGGAGCTGTTTTTT
TRBV27	TRBD1	TRBJ1-1	CASSFHRQGAEAFF	TGTGCCAGCAGTTTCCACCGACAGGGGGCGGAAGCTTTCTTT
TRBV5-4	.	TRBJ1-2	CASSRIIDKGRYGYTF	TGTGCCAGCAGCCGAATAATTGACAAGGGGCGGTATGGCTACACCTTC
TRBV6-5	.	TRBJ1-4	CASSLGANEKLFF	TGTGCCAGCAGTCTAGGAGCTAATGAAAAACTGTTTTTT
TRBV20-1	TRBD2	TRBJ2-7	CSASPGTSGDYEQYF	TGCAGTGCTAGTCCTGGCACTAGCGGGGACTACGAGCAGTACTTC
TRBV28	.	TRBJ1-1	CASSLRSMNTEAFF	TGTGCCAGCAGTTTACGGAGCATGAACACTGAAGCTTTCTTT
TRBV5-1	TRBD1	TRBJ1-4	CASSSGTGEKLFF	TGCGCCAGCAGCTCCGGGACAGGGGAAAAACTGTTTTTT
TRBV28	TRBD1	TRBJ2-1	CASSLETGSYNEQFF	TGTGCCAGCAGTTTGGAGACAGGGAGTTACAATGAGCAGTTCTTC
TRBV19	.	TRBJ1-1	CASSIGAGGRTEAFF	TGTGCCAGTAGTATAGGGGCGGGAGGAAGGACTGAAGCTTTCTTT
TRBV20-1	.	TRBJ1-2	CSASHGGYTF	TGCAGTGCTAGCCACGGGGGCTACACCTTC
TRBV5-4	TRBD2	TRBJ2-7	CASSPGGTSGTYEQYF	TGTGCCAGCAGCCCGGGGGGGACTAGCGGGACCTACGAGCAGTACTTC
TRBV12-5	TRBD1	TRBJ1-1	CASGLVRVVRDSLNTEAFF	TGTGCTAGTGGTTTGGTACGTGTGGTGAGGGACAGCTTAAACACTGAAGCTTTCTTT